What follows are 9 T cell receptor beta chains derived from one specimen sequenced in a study of CD8+CD57+ T cells in acquired aplastic anemia. Genomic DNA, the template, was used for profiling of the TCR beta VDJ and CDR3. From the reads, TCRdb called clonotypes with MiXCR, one entry per CDR3 protein. The sample yields under 200,000 distinct CDR3 sequences, 64% seen once. Sequenced: sorted CD4+, CD8+, or CD8+CD57+ T cells (not recorded which) from PBMCs. All receptors derive from a human donor with severe aplastic anemia or a healthy control (not recorded which).

This clonotype was seen once. This chain uses TRBV20-1 with TRBJ2-1; 11 nucleotides agree with TRBD2. Losses at the gene ends were 6 bases for V and 5 bases for J; bases not matched to a gene: 9. This CDR3 region has 15 residues. Germline loops: CDR1 DFQATT, CDR2 SNEGSKA (reference sequence). Here the CDR3 reads CSAGLAGGRHNEQFF. CDR3 nucleotide sequence: TGCAGTGCGGGGCTAGCGGGGGGAAGGCACAATGAGCAGTTCTTC.

The chain couples TRBV10-3 to TRBJ1-2; 7 bases fit TRBD1. CDR3 length: 15 amino acids. V lost 5 bases and J lost 2; bases outside the gene matches: 8. Germline assignment: CDR1 ENHRY and CDR2 SYGVKD. For the CDR3, the DNA is TGTGCCATCAGTCGGGCAGGGGGGTCAAACTATGGCTACACCTTC. This codes for CAISRAGGSNYGYTF.

In regard to this clonotype: One end of the junction varies from germline; a read error may be responsible. V and J are TRBV10-3 and TRBJ1-1, with 11 nucleotides matching TRBD1. This CDR3 contains 17 residues. Germline V gene lookup returns CDR1 ENHRY and CDR2 SYGVKD. CDR3: CASSDGRDRGGNTEAFF. The CDR3 DNA is TGTGCCAGCAGTGACGGCCGGGACAGGGGGGGAAACACTGAAGCTTTCTTT.

V gene TRBV20-1 combines with J gene TRBJ1-2; D gene unclear. The length of the CDR3 is 12 residues. Germline lookup yields CDR1 DFQATT and CDR2 SNEGSKA (reference sequence). Trimming shortened V by 0 bases and J by 6 bases, and 8 bases separated the two germline ends. The CDR3 region is CSARDQIDGYTF. CDR3 sequence (DNA): TGCAGTGCTAGAGATCAGATAGATGGCTACACCTTC.

This clonotype was counted many times. The chain employs TRBV4-2 and TRBJ1-5; D ambiguous. Trimming removed 4 bases at V and 4 bases at J, with 8 bases between. The germline CDR1 and CDR2 sequences are LGHNA and YNFKEQ. The CDR3 extends over 13 amino acids. The CDR3 DNA reads TGTGCCAGCAGCCCACTAATAAATCAGCCCCAGCATTTT. Translated: CASSPLINQPQHF.

CDR3 sequence reads: CASSKPGLAGTSAYEQYF. CDR3 in DNA: TGTGCCAGCAGCAAGCCGGGACTAGCGGGAACAAGTGCCTACGAGCAGTACTTC. The chain links TRBV9 to TRBJ2-7; 13 positions match TRBD2. Germline trimming cut 4 bases from V and 2 bases from J; bases unmatched to any gene: 12. This CDR3 has 18 amino acids. Per the germline V gene, CDR1 is SGDLS and CDR2 is YYNGEE.

This clonotype has ten or more counts. V and J are TRBV19 and TRBJ1-2; D perhaps matches TRBD1 (5 bases). Trimming took 6 bases from V and 4 from J, leaving 15 bases between them. The CDR3 covers 14 residues. The V gene's germline CDR1 is LNHDA and CDR2 SQIVND (reference sequence). CDR3 in amino acids: CASSVGTTFYGYTF. CDR3 bases: TGTGCCAGTAGCGTCGGGACGACCTTCTATGGCTACACCTTC.

The V and J genes are TRBV29-1 and TRBJ2-1; D possibly uses TRBD1 or TRBD2 (5 bases each). From germline, CDR1 is SQVTM and CDR2 ANQGSEA. The CDR3 covers 13 residues. V was shortened by 6 bases and J by 4 bases, with 13 bases between the two germline ends. CDR3 in amino acids: CSVRGAGYNEQFF. The CDR3 bases are TGCAGCGTGAGGGGAGCTGGGTACAATGAGCAGTTCTTC.

V gene TRBV5-4 combines with J gene TRBJ2-5; 9 bases agree with TRBD2. Germline V gene lookup returns CDR1 SGHNT and CDR2 YYREEE (reference sequence). Trimming took 7 bases from V and 2 from J; bases not matched to a gene: 9. The CDR3 covers 15 residues. CDR3 region: CASWGGGGPQETQYF. The DNA for the CDR3 is TGTGCCAGCTGGGGCGGGGGGGGGCCTCAAGAGACCCAGTACTTC.